One and the same sample provided the 3 T cell receptor beta chains below, sequenced in a study of CXCR3-negative and CXCR3-positive naive CD8 T cells. Libraries of TRB cDNA were made by 5' RACE and carried UMIs. TCRdb reworked the 5' RACE reads into one entry per CDR3 protein, no DNA. This listing includes 48,000 or so distinct CDR3 sequences. The sample comprised memory CD8+ T cells from blood. The receptors originated from a human donor in good health. Some clones in this sample may be carry-over from other donors' samples.

The V and J genes are TRBV29-1 and TRBJ2-1; TCRdb calls TRBD1, which cannot be checked without DNA. The V gene's germline CDR1 is SQVTM and CDR2 ANQGSEA. The CDR3 is made up of 13 amino acids. The CDR3 loop reads CSVAGTGGNEQFF.

The CDR3 spells CSVHKRGGNEQFF. J is TRBJ2-1 and V is TRBV29-1; with no DNA, the TCRdb D assignment of TRBD1 cannot be verified. This CDR3 is 13 amino acids long. CDR1 and CDR2 from the germline V gene are SQVTM and ANQGSEA.

The chain couples TRBV2 to TRBJ2-7; TCRdb's assignment of TRBD1 cannot be checked, as there is no DNA. In germline, CDR1 is SNHLY, CDR2 FYNNEI. The CDR3 length is 13 residues. The CDR3 sequence is CASSERQGHEQYF.